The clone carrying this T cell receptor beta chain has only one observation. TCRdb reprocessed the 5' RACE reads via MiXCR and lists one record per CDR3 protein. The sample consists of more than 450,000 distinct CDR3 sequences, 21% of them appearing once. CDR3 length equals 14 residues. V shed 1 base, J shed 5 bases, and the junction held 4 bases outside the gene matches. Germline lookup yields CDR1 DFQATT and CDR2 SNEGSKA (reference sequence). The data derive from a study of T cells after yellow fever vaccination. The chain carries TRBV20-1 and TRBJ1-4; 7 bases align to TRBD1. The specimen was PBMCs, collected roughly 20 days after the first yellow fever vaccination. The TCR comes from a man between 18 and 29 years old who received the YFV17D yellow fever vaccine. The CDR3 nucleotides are TGCAGTGCTAGAGGGGACAGCCTGAATGAAAAACTGTTTTTT. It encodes CSARGDSLNEKLFF.